One sample yielded the 2 T cell receptor beta chains listed below, sequenced in a study of CD8 T cells in ankylosing spondylitis. Via MiXCR, TCRdb re-called the 5' RACE reads, giving one row per CDR3 protein. The table lists about 540,000 distinct CDR3 sequences, over 9.5% of them singletons. These receptors' antigens are unknown. Overall study results and limits: Characteristic, it appeared, of ankylosing spondylitis blood was a TCR beta motif of 7 or 8 highly homologous variants.

The material sequenced was blood, either unsorted or a sorted T cell fraction (not recorded which). The receptors come from a male donor with ankylosing spondylitis.

This clonotype has a handful of counts. V usage is TRBV5-5 and J usage is TRBJ1-1; D not certain. Germline assignment: CDR1 SGHKS and CDR2 YYEKEE (reference sequence). There are 15 residues in the CDR3. Trimming took 1 base from V and 1 from J, leaving 11 bases between them. As DNA, the CDR3 is TGTGCCAGCAGCTTGTTCTCCCGGCAGAACACTGAAGCTTTCTTT. It encodes CASSLFSRQNTEAFF.

This clonotype was recorded at least ten times. J is TRBJ2-5 and V is TRBV12-3 or TRBV12-4; 8 bases are a match to TRBD1. J gave up 5 bases and V 4 bases, and 9 bases lay outside the gene matches. The CDR3 has 15 amino acids. The CDR3 sequence is CASSSDREYEETQYF. The CDR3 DNA is TGTGCCAGCAGTTCGGACAGGGAGTATGAGGAGACCCAGTACTTC.